The next 25 T cell receptor beta chains were all read from a single sample in a study of shared clonotypes between healthy human individuals. The naive CD8 population came from CD45RO-negative cells selected for CCR7, without terminally differentiated effector memory CD45RA+ cells. Only in-frame clones appear in the TCRdb table, and some are missing; sequencing was by immunoSEQ multiplex PCR. The top ten clones hold 0.9% to 1.5% of a sample with about 1,800,000 clones, about 95% of them seen once. The sample taken for sequencing was naive CD8+ T cells sorted from blood. These receptors all come from a man in his late teens or twenties in good health.

The chain has TRBV7-8 and TRBJ2-7; 7 nucleotides line up with TRBD1. From germline, CDR1 is SGHVS and CDR2 FQNEAQ. V was pared by 5 bases and J by 7 bases, with 8 bases of the junction left unmatched. This CDR3 is built from 13 residues. The CDR3 DNA follows: TGTGCCAGCAGCGAACAGGGGTCGAGGGAGCAGTACTTC. Residues: CASSEQGSREQYF.

The chain combines TRBV27 with TRBJ1-6, with 7 bases aligning to TRBD1. The CDR3 length is 17 residues. Germline CDR1 MNHEY, CDR2 SMNVEV (reference sequence). Trimming removed 2 bases from V and 6 bases from J; junction bases left unmatched: 10. The CDR3 nucleotides are TGTGCCAGCAGTTTAAAGTTGACAGGGTTGGGTAATTCACCCCTCCACTTT. The encoded protein is CASSLKLTGLGNSPLHF.

CDR3 residues: CASNLQGSSSGANVLTF. In DNA form, the CDR3 reads TGTGCCAGCAACCTACAGGGTAGCTCCTCTGGGGCCAACGTCCTGACTTTC. The chain employs TRBV2 and TRBJ2-6; D is possibly TRBD1 (6 bases). Germline V lookup: CDR1 SNHLY, CDR2 FYNNEI. The CDR3 is made up of 17 amino acids. Trimming pared 7 bases from V and 0 bases from J, leaving 16 bases between.

As to this clone: The sample contains more than one DNA sequence encoding this CDR3. This sequence joins TRBV9 and TRBJ2-7; a weak D match, TRBD2 (6 bases). The CDR3 totals 14 residues. Trimming shortened V by 0 bases and J by 4 bases, and 11 bases separated the two germline ends. CDR1 and CDR2 from the germline V gene are SGDLS and YYNGEE. The CDR3 sequence is CASSVGRGGYEQYF. CDR3 DNA: TGTGCCAGCAGCGTAGGACGGGGAGGATACGAGCAGTACTTC.

V is TRBV30 and J is TRBJ1-3; a weak D match, TRBD1 (5 bases). The V end was cut by 2 bases, the J end by 3 bases, with 8 bases between. Germline V gives CDR1 GTSNPN, CDR2 SVGIG (reference sequence). The CDR3 loop spans 13 amino acids. CDR3 sequence reads: CAWSIGVGNTIYF. Written as DNA, the CDR3 is TGTGCCTGGAGTATAGGGGTTGGAAACACCATATATTTT.

The genes are TRBV4-1 and TRBJ1-6; perhaps TRBD1 as D (5 bases). CDR3 size: 19 residues. CDR1 and CDR2 (germline): MGHRA, YSYEKL. The V end was cut by 0 bases, the J end by 7 bases, with 22 bases between. CDR3 protein: CASSQDPGIGGSVNSPLHF. In nucleotides, the CDR3 is TGCGCCAGCAGCCAAGATCCAGGAATTGGGGGATCGGTCAATTCACCCCTCCACTTT.

This chain joins TRBV30 and TRBJ2-7; D may be TRBD1 (6 bases). This CDR3 comprises 12 residues. Germline CDR1 reads GTSNPN; CDR2 reads SVGIG (reference sequence). Trimming cost V 4 bases and J 2 bases, with 9 bases left between them. The chain's CDR3 is CAWKAGAYEQYF. As DNA, the CDR3 is TGTGCCTGGAAGGCAGGGGCCTACGAGCAGTACTTC.

This chain links TRBV2 with TRBJ1-5, with 9 bases matching TRBD1. CDR1 and CDR2 (germline): SNHLY, FYNNEI. The CDR3 is 15 residues long. Germline trimming cut 5 bases from V and 8 bases from J; bases unmatched to any gene: 10. The CDR3 DNA reads as TGTGCCAGCAGTACACGGACAGGGGACGGGGAGCCCCAGCATTTT. Translating gives CASSTRTGDGEPQHF.

The genes are TRBV4-3 and TRBJ2-7; a possible D gene is TRBD2 (5 bases). This CDR3 is built from 13 residues. Per the germline V gene, CDR1 is LGHNA and CDR2 is YSLEER. Trimming took off 3 bases at V and 2 bases at J, with 8 bases between the two ends. Here the CDR3 DNA reads TGCGCCAGCAGCCATAGCGAGACCTACGAGCAGTACTTC. This translates into CASSHSETYEQYF.

The chain links TRBV25-1 to TRBJ2-4; a weak D match, TRBD1 (6 bases). The CDR3 covers 14 residues. V shed 2 bases and J shed 6 bases, with 11 bases lying between them. CDR1 and CDR2 (germline): MGHDK, SYGVNS. The CDR3 loop is CASSETGLGNIQYF. In nucleotides, the CDR3 is TGTGCCAGCAGTGAAACAGGGCTCGGAAACATTCAGTACTTC.

The chain uses TRBV27 and TRBJ2-7; weak D call: TRBD2 (6 bases). Between the trimmed V and J ends, which lost 5 bases and 3 bases, there was a span of 14 bases. CDR3 length: 14 amino acids. Germline CDR1 MNHEY, CDR2 SMNVEV (reference sequence). CDR3 in DNA: TGTGCCAGCAGTGGAACCGGGACTCTCTACGAGCAGTACTTC. The encoded protein is CASSGTGTLYEQYF.

The chain joins TRBV18 to TRBJ2-1, with 10 bases identical to TRBD2. V trimming: 2 bases; J trimming: 8 bases; junction bases outside the gene matches: 12. CDR3 length equals 17 residues. Germline lookup yields CDR1 KGHSH and CDR2 LQKENI. The CDR3 region is CASSPTIGTSVIDEQFF. The CDR3 coding sequence is TGTGCCAGCTCACCAACTATCGGGACTAGCGTCATCGATGAGCAGTTCTTC. Using reference TRBV18 and TRBJ2-1 for the parts outside the CDR3, the full variable domain is NAGVMQNPRHLVRRRGQEARLRCSPMKGHSHVYWYRQLPEEGLKFMVYLQKENIIDESGMPKERFSAEFPKEGPSILRIQQVVRGDSAAYFCASSPTIGTSVIDEQFFGPGTRLTVL.

This clone was observed a single time. The genes are TRBV11-2 and TRBJ2-1; 10 bases agree with TRBD2. With 1 base clipped from V and 5 bases from J, the junction kept 5 bases outside the gene matches. Germline CDR1 SGHAT, CDR2 FQNNGV. This CDR3 has 16 amino acids. CDR3 DNA sequence: TGTGCCAGCAGCTTAGGGCTAGCGGGAGATGACAATGAGCAGTTCTTC. Protein sequence: CASSLGLAGDDNEQFF.

The chain has TRBV19 and TRBJ1-3; the D is unclear. CDR1 and CDR2 from the germline V gene are LNHDA and SQIVND (reference sequence). Trimming removed 5 bases from V and 2 bases from J, with 16 bases in between. The CDR3 sequence is 16 residues long. CDR3 loop: CASSAGIRGPGNTIYF. CDR3 sequence (DNA): TGTGCCAGTAGTGCGGGGATCCGCGGCCCTGGAAACACCATATATTTT.

This clone was seen a few times. The chain recombines TRBV21-1 with TRBJ2-1; the table's D call, TRBD1, was not checked against the DNA. TRBV21-1 is deemed a pseudogene. This CDR3 spans 15 amino acids. This CDR3 is CASSSRDRVYNEQFF. CDR3 sequence (DNA): TGTGCCAGCAGCTCCCGGGACAGGGTCTACAATGAGCAGTTCTTC.

This chain joins TRBV2 and TRBJ2-1; maybe TRBD2 (6 bases). This CDR3 contains 15 residues. Germline assignment: CDR1 SNHLY and CDR2 FYNNEI. Between the trimmed V and J ends, which lost 8 bases and 4 bases, there was a span of 18 bases. CDR3 nucleotide sequence: TGTGCCAGCTCAGTGTCGGACGGACTATACAATGAGCAGTTCTTC. Translated: CASSVSDGLYNEQFF.

The rearrangement uses TRBV6-4 and TRBJ1-6; a weak D match, TRBD1 (5 bases). The CDR3 has 13 amino acids. Germline CDR1 and CDR2: MRHNA and SNTAGT. Trimming left V 11 bases short and J 10 bases short, with 18 bases between. The CDR3 bases are TGTGCCCGACGGGGCGAAGTGGGATCACCCCTCCACTTT. The encoded protein is CARRGEVGSPLHF.

As concerns this clone: One junction end disagrees with the germline gene, perhaps due to a read error. The rearrangement joins TRBV30 to TRBJ2-2; 7 bases agree with TRBD1. The CDR3 spans 17 residues. Germline CDR1 GTSNPN, CDR2 SVGIG (reference sequence). Here the CDR3 reads CTWGSLGWTGSAGELFF. The CDR3 DNA sequence: TGTACCTGGGGAAGTTTGGGTTGGACAGGAAGCGCCGGGGAGCTGTTTTTT.

The gene calls are TRBV10-1 and TRBJ2-7; no clear D gene. The V end was cut by 3 bases, the J end by 5 bases, with 5 bases between. This CDR3 comprises 11 residues. CDR1 and CDR2 (germline): WNHNN, SYGVQD (reference sequence). The CDR3 sequence: CASSDNDEQYF. For the CDR3, the DNA is TGCGCCAGCAGTGACAACGACGAGCAGTACTTC.

The chain combines TRBV9 with TRBJ2-1; 14 nucleotides align to TRBD2. From germline, CDR1 is SGDLS and CDR2 YYNGEE. The length of the CDR3 is 17 residues. Trimming took 1 base from V and 9 from J; bases not matched to a gene: 9. Written as DNA, the CDR3 is TGTGCCAGCAGCGTATGGGCGACTAGCGGGAGGGCCGGTGAGCAGTTCTTC. It encodes CASSVWATSGRAGEQFF. The entire variable domain, with the rest obtained from reference TRBV9 and TRBJ2-1, is as follows: DSGVTQTPKHLITATGQRVTLRCSPRSGDLSVYWYQQSLDQGLQFLIQYYNGEERAKGNILERFSAQQFPDLHSELNLSSLELGDSALYFCASSVWATSGRAGEQFFGPGTRLTVL.

V and J are TRBV6-5 and TRBJ2-5, with D perhaps matching TRBD1 or TRBD2 (5 bases each). The V gene's germline CDR1 is MNHEY and CDR2 SVGAGI. The CDR3 totals 13 residues. V was clipped by 6 bases and J by 4 bases, with 12 bases between them. The CDR3 sequence: CASSRPGGETQYF. The CDR3 bases are TGTGCCAGCAGCAGACCTGGGGGAGAGACCCAGTACTTC.

The chain recombines TRBV7-9 with TRBJ2-5; 7 positions match TRBD1. V lost 2 bases and J lost 4; bases outside the gene matches: 10. This CDR3 has 16 residues. Germline V gene data show CDR1 as SEHNR and CDR2 as FQNEAQ (reference sequence). The CDR3 region is CASSLFTGQTRETQYF. CDR3 sequence (DNA): TGTGCCAGCAGCTTATTTACGGGACAGACAAGAGAGACCCAGTACTTC.

CDR3 nucleotides: TGCGCCAGCAGCCAATTGGACAGGGTCCACGAGCAGTACTTC. It encodes CASSQLDRVHEQYF. The V call is TRBV4-3, the J call TRBJ2-7, with 8 bases matching TRBD1. V lost 2 bases and J lost 5; bases outside the gene matches: 5. This CDR3 region has 14 residues. Looked up from germline, CDR1 is LGHNA and CDR2 is YSLEER.

J is TRBJ2-2 and V is TRBV28; possibly TRBD1 for D (5 bases). The germline V gene has CDR1 MDHEN and CDR2 SYDVKM. CDR3 length equals 17 residues. V shed 3 bases and J shed 0 bases, with 14 bases lying between them. CDR3 bases: TGTGCCAGCAGTTTGCTTCCCCCAGGGTCGAACACCGGGGAGCTGTTTTTT. Amino acid sequence: CASSLLPPGSNTGELFF.

The DNA for the CDR3 is TGTGCCAGCAGGGTCTATTGGGACAGGGGGACAGATACGCAGTATTTT. This codes for CASRVYWDRGTDTQYF. This sequence joins TRBV27 and TRBJ2-3; 11 bases agree with TRBD1. V lost 6 bases to trimming and J lost 3 bases; unmatched junction nucleotides: 8. This CDR3 region has 16 residues. Germline values: CDR1 MNHEY, CDR2 SMNVEV (reference sequence).